This T cell receptor (beta chain) derives from a study of a mutant IDH1 vaccine in newly diagnosed glioma. As for the study in general: Averaging approximately 40 years of age, treated patients were approximately 62% male and roughly 40% female. Patients' prior therapy spanned radiotherapy, temozolomide, or both; most underwent both. Study-wide findings and caveats: It seemed that pseudoprogression was not linked to changes in the top peripheral T cell clonotypes.

Generated by immunoSEQ multiplex PCR, the TCRdb table keeps only in-frame clones and is missing some. The sample lists tens of thousands of clones, approximately 88% occurring once. Time point denoted: week 11, during vaccination. The vaccine gave 300 ug of a 20-mer mutant IDH1 peptide subcutaneously per dose. Those who donated had recent WHO grade 3 or 4 IDH1-mutant, ATRX-lost astrocytomas. To note about this clone: Antigen unknown.

Source: PBMCs, taken from a glioma patient whose treatment included an IDH1 peptide vaccine. The TCR comes from a woman between 45 and 65 years old with glioma.

CDR3: CASSVASPRAEAFF. The DNA for the CDR3 is TGTGCCAGCAGCGTAGCTAGTCCCCGGGCTGAAGCTTTCTTT. This rearrangement joins TRBV9 to TRBJ1-1, with D unresolved. The CDR3 is 14 amino acids. The germline gives CDR1 SGDLS, CDR2 YYNGEE. Trimming stripped 0 bases from V and 6 bases from J, with 12 bases between.